This T cell receptor beta chain was identified in a study of T cells in Graves' hyperthyroidism and ophthalmopathy. Findings and limits, study-wide: In the analysis, a 13 V-J model separated ophthalmopathy from stable hyperthyroidism. Blood also showed most of the thyroid clonotypes that were expanded above 0.001.

Between the trimmed V and J ends, which lost 5 bases and 0 bases, there was a span of 13 bases. In germline, CDR1 is SGHDN, CDR2 FVKESK. CDR3 length: 15 amino acids. For this clonotype: Its specificity is unknown.

Ophthalmopathy patients had moderate-to-severe active disease, CAS ≥3, NOSPECS ≥4, and disease duration under 3 months. Orbital computed tomography, thyroid ultrasound, serum thyroxine and TRAb, and clinical symptoms together informed the diagnoses. Authors of the study amplified TCR beta CDR3 regions from RNA transcripts. First-round RT-PCR targeting the TCR CDR3 was performed with the HTBI primer set. In TCRdb, the multiplex PCR reads were re-called with MiXCR into one record per CDR3 protein. The sample records about 600,000 distinct CDR3 sequences, 16% being singletons. Material for sequencing was blood. The sequence derives from a middle-aged woman with Graves' ophthalmopathy. The chain uses TRBV14 and TRBJ1-1; D unclear. The CDR3 DNA is TGTGCCAGCAGCTCCCATAATGTCATGAACACTGAAGCTTTCTTT. It specifies CASSSHNVMNTEAFF.